The 15 T cell receptor beta chains below come from one sample, sequenced in a study of response to subunit inactivated influenza vaccine. A single record per CDR3 protein comes from TCRdb applying MiXCR to the RT-PCR reads. The sample has about 650,000 distinct CDR3 sequences, about a sixth seen once. The sequencing here drew on PBMCs from blood, taken 11 to 12 days after vaccination. The receptors were gathered from a middle-aged man who received an inactivated influenza vaccine.

As for this clonotype: Possible read error: a much larger clone is one base away. The chain has TRBV6-5 and TRBJ1-1; weak D call: TRBD1 (6 bases). Germline-derived CDR1 and CDR2 are MNHEY and SVGAGI. This CDR3 is 14 amino acids long. Trimming removed 2 bases at V and 0 bases at J, with 7 bases between. The CDR3 DNA is TGTGCCAGCAGTTACACAGGGATGAACACTGAAGCTTTCTTT. Protein sequence: CASSYTGMNTEAFF.

This clonotype was observed a few times. This chain connects TRBV11-1 to TRBJ2-3; 9 nucleotides agree with TRBD1. This CDR3 spans 14 amino acids. Germline V gene sequence: CDR1 SGHAT, CDR2 FQDESV (reference sequence). V shed 7 bases, J shed 6 bases, and the junction held 8 bases outside the gene matches. CDR3 in DNA: TGTGCCAGCACGGGACAGGGACATCGGGATACGCAGTATTTT. Its translation is CASTGQGHRDTQYF.

This clonotype was counted between two and nine times. The chain couples TRBV2 to TRBJ1-1; D gene unclear. The CDR3 consists of 12 residues. The V end lost 4 bases, the J end lost 4 bases, and 7 bases lay between the germline ends. The V gene's germline CDR1 is SNHLY and CDR2 FYNNEI. This CDR3 is CASSVASTEAFF. The CDR3 DNA follows: TGTGCCAGCAGTGTTGCGTCCACTGAAGCTTTCTTT.

This clonotype turned up a few times. The rearrangement joins TRBV2 to TRBJ2-7; a weak D match, TRBD2 (6 bases). The CDR3 loop spans 16 amino acids. Germline-derived CDR1 and CDR2 are SNHLY and FYNNEI. The ends were cut back, 7 bases at V and 3 bases at J, with 22 bases in the middle. CDR3 amino acids: CASKPSPGAGNYEQYF. CDR3 in DNA: TGTGCCAGCAAGCCGTCGCCGGGTGCGGGAAACTACGAGCAGTACTTC.

This clonotype was seen more than once but under ten times. This rearrangement joins TRBV4-2 to TRBJ2-7, with D perhaps matching TRBD2 (5 bases). Germline V gives CDR1 LGHNA, CDR2 YNFKEQ. Between the trimmed V and J ends, which lost 1 base and 4 bases, there was a span of 8 bases. The CDR3 sequence is 13 residues long. CDR3 in DNA: TGTGCCAGCAGCCAAGGGCCGGGATACGAGCAGTACTTC. It codes for CASSQGPGYEQYF.

The chain combines TRBV6-1 with TRBJ2-5, with 8 bases that match TRBD2. Per the germline V gene, CDR1 is MNHNS and CDR2 is SASEGT. The V segment lost 7 bases and the J segment 4 bases; nucleotides outside the gene matches: 11. The CDR3 consists of 15 residues. CDR3 nucleotide sequence: TGTGCCAGCACCCAATTAGCGGGACGGGGAGAGACCCAGTACTTC. Its protein is CASTQLAGRGETQYF.

The chain has TRBV20-1 and TRBJ2-3, with TRBD2 matching 10 bases. Germline V gene lookup returns CDR1 DFQATT and CDR2 SNEGSKA (reference sequence). This CDR3 is 12 amino acids long. CDR3 nucleotides: TGCGAGGGGACTAGCGACACAGATACGCAGTATTTT. Translated, it gives CEGTSDTDTQYF.

This clonotype was detected a few times. This sequence joins TRBV10-3 and TRBJ2-7; D is ambiguous. The germline CDR1 and CDR2 sequences are ENHRY and SYGVKD. This CDR3 comprises 12 residues. V was shortened by 4 bases and J by 4 bases, with 8 bases between the two germline ends. CDR3 amino acids: CAISAEPYEQYF. CDR3 sequence (DNA): TGTGCCATCAGTGCCGAACCATACGAGCAGTACTTC.

This chain joins TRBV12-3 or TRBV12-4 and TRBJ2-1; TRBD1 agrees at 8 bases. V was clipped by 5 bases and J by 1 base; unmatched bases: 1. This CDR3 has 14 residues. This CDR3 reads CASSRQGSYNEQFF. DNA of the CDR3: TGTGCCAGCAGTCGACAGGGGTCCTACAATGAGCAGTTCTTC.

This chain links TRBV9 with TRBJ2-1, with D perhaps TRBD2 (5 bases). CDR1 and CDR2 (germline): SGDLS, YYNGEE. Trimming stripped 2 bases from V and 9 bases from J, with 21 bases between. CDR3 size: 16 residues. CDR3 protein: CASSVGSRLTTSEQFF. The CDR3 nucleotides are TGTGCCAGCAGCGTGGGGTCTAGACTAACCACAAGTGAGCAGTTCTTC.

This clonotype came up a few times. This chain links TRBV2 with TRBJ2-3, with D perhaps given as TRBD1 or TRBD2 (5 bases each). Germline lookup yields CDR1 SNHLY and CDR2 FYNNEI. The length of the CDR3 is 15 residues. V was shortened by 1 base and J by 0 bases, with 8 bases between the two germline ends. CDR3 sequence (DNA): TGTGCCAGCAGTGAAGTTGGGGGTAGCACAGATACGCAGTATTTT. Encoded protein: CASSEVGGSTDTQYF.

This rearrangement joins TRBV4-1 to TRBJ1-6; possible D gene TRBD1, 5 bases. V gave up 5 bases and J gave up 8 bases, with 16 bases separating them. The CDR3 consists of 15 residues. CDR1 is MGHRA and CDR2 is YSYEKL in the germline V gene. The CDR3 loop reads CASSLTQGTDSPLHF. The CDR3, as DNA: TGCGCCAGCAGCTTAACGCAGGGAACTGATTCACCCCTCCACTTT.

The chain carries TRBV6-2 or TRBV6-3 and TRBJ2-7; 8 bases match TRBD2. After removal of 3 bases from V and 2 bases from J, the junction contained 6 bases not matched to a gene. CDR3 length: 15 amino acids. CDR1 and CDR2 (germline): MNHEY, SVGEGT. DNA of the CDR3: TGTGCCAGCAGTTATCGTAGCGGGGCGACCTACGAGCAGTACTTC. It specifies CASSYRSGATYEQYF.

The genes are TRBV11-2 and TRBJ2-1; D gene uncertain. The ends were cut back, 5 bases at V and 15 bases at J, with 17 bases in the middle. The germline CDR1 and CDR2 sequences are SGHAT and FQNNGV. This CDR3 has 12 residues. Written as DNA, the CDR3 is TGTGCCAGCAGCCTCGCCAAACGGAAGCTGTTCTTC. Protein product: CASSLAKRKLFF.

The rearrangement uses TRBV7-2 and TRBJ2-5; D is perhaps TRBD1 or TRBD2 (6 bases each). Germline lookup yields CDR1 SGHTA and CDR2 FQGNSA. This CDR3 is 16 amino acids long. The ends were cut back, 0 bases at V and 1 base at J, with 12 bases in the middle. The CDR3 loop reads CASSLAGGRAQETQYF. The CDR3 DNA reads TGTGCCAGCAGCTTAGCTGGGGGGCGGGCCCAAGAGACCCAGTACTTC.